A selection of T cell receptor beta chains follows, all from one sample in a study of cytomegalovirus exposure and HLA in healthy donors. Assay: immunoSEQ multiplex PCR; the TCRdb copy retains only in-frame clones and omits some. Seen here are 85,000 to 130,000 clones, about a tenth observed once, and the top ten hold under 6.5%. Sequencing was carried out using PBMCs. The origin of the receptors is a man in his forties in good health and CMV-seropositive. Both conserved end residues are part of each CDR3. Each record gives: J gene, clone size, V gene, D gene, CDR3 protein, CDR3 DNA. D genes are given only for firm matches. Clone size is given for some rows only: seen once, a few or many times, or a class if the clone is expanded.

J: TRBJ2-3; size: few; V: TRBV5-1; D: -; CDR3: CASSLRRFLAEDTQYF; DNA: TGCGCCAGCAGCTTAAGGCGGTTCTTAGCCGAGGATACGCAGTATTTT
J: TRBJ1-1; size: -; V: TRBV16; D: TRBD1; CDR3: CASSQRFSRQGITEAFF; DNA: TGTGCCAGCAGCCAACGGTTTTCAAGACAGGGGATCACTGAAGCTTTCTTT
J: TRBJ1-2; size: few; V: TRBV9; D: TRBD1; CDR3: CASRGTGTNYGYTF; DNA: TGTGCCAGCAGGGGGACAGGCACTAACTATGGCTACACCTTC
J: TRBJ2-7; size: few; V: TRBV7-2; D: -; CDR3: CASSSVGGYGGYSYEQYF; DNA: TGTGCCAGCAGCTCCGTAGGGGGTTACGGCGGGTACTCCTACGAGCAGTACTTC
J: TRBJ1-2; size: few; V: TRBV6-1; D: -; CDR3: CASSPGAQNYGYTF; DNA: TGTGCCAGCAGTCCAGGGGCACAGAACTATGGCTACACCTTC
J: TRBJ2-7; size: -; V: TRBV28; D: -; CDR3: CASGLGLALYEQYF; DNA: TGTGCCAGCGGGCTCGGGCTAGCTTTATACGAGCAGTACTTC
J: TRBJ2-5; size: few; V: TRBV9; D: -; CDR3: CASSAHANVIETQYF; DNA: TGTGCCAGCAGCGCCCACGCGAATGTTATAGAGACCCAGTACTTC
J: TRBJ2-2; size: few; V: TRBV29-1; D: -; CDR3: CSVDMNTGELFF; DNA: TGCAGCGTTGATATGAACACCGGGGAGCTGTTTTTT
J: TRBJ2-3; size: few; V: TRBV4-2; D: -; CDR3: CASSQEGHSTDTQYF; DNA: TGTGCCAGCAGCCAAGAAGGACACAGCACAGATACGCAGTATTTT
J: TRBJ2-7; size: -; V: TRBV5-1; D: TRBD1; CDR3: CASREGGVSQEQYF; DNA: TGCGCCAGCAGGGAAGGGGGCGTCTCTCAGGAGCAGTACTTC
J: TRBJ2-7; size: -; V: TRBV5-5; D: -; CDR3: CASRSTETYEQYF; DNA: TGTGCCAGCAGATCGACGGAGACTTACGAGCAGTACTTC
J: TRBJ2-5; size: -; V: TRBV2; D: TRBD1; CDR3: CASSWTGQETQYF; DNA: TGTGCCAGCAGTTGGACAGGGCAAGAGACCCAGTACTTC
J: TRBJ1-1; size: -; V: TRBV27; D: -; CDR3: CASRPLQGKAFF; DNA: TGTGCCAGCAGGCCACTACAGGGTAAAGCTTTCTTT
J: TRBJ1-1; size: few; V: TRBV28; D: -; CDR3: CASSLIGGGEAFF; DNA: TGTGCCAGCAGCCTAATCGGGGGGGGAGAAGCTTTCTTT
J: TRBJ2-7; size: few; V: TRBV4-1; D: -; CDR3: CASSPPGNYEQYF; DNA: TGCGCCAGCAGCCCCCCGGGGAACTACGAGCAGTACTTC
J: TRBJ1-1; size: -; V: TRBV15; D: -; CDR3: CATSRDYPRTEAFF; DNA: TGTGCCACCAGCAGAGATTACCCGCGGACTGAAGCTTTCTTT
J: TRBJ1-2; size: few; V: TRBV7-3; D: -; CDR3: CASSPSRDGNYGYTF; DNA: TGTGCCAGCAGCCCATCCAGGGATGGGAACTATGGCTACACCTTC
J: TRBJ1-5; size: -; V: TRBV7-2; D: -; CDR3: CASSLTGTYQPQHF; DNA: TGTGCCAGCAGCCTCACAGGGACCTATCAGCCCCAGCATTTT
J: TRBJ2-3; size: -; V: TRBV6-5; D: -; CDR3: CASSLNYRGSDTQYF; DNA: TGTGCCAGCAGTTTAAACTATAGGGGCTCGGATACGCAGTATTTT
J: TRBJ2-7; size: few; V: TRBV29-1; D: -; CDR3: CSGIQGPEQYF; DNA: TGCAGCGGAATACAGGGTCCCGAGCAGTACTTC
J: TRBJ2-7; size: -; V: TRBV27; D: TRBD1; CDR3: CASSPAIGTVPYEQYF; DNA: TGTGCCAGCAGCCCGGCTATAGGGACAGTACCCTACGAGCAGTACTTC
J: TRBJ1-3; size: many; V: TRBV28; D: -; CDR3: CASRHRSGNTIYF; DNA: TGTGCCAGCAGACACAGGTCCGGAAACACCATATATTTT
J: TRBJ1-1; size: many; V: TRBV2; D: -; CDR3: CASSVMTGNTEAFF; DNA: TGTGCCAGCAGTGTTATGACAGGGAACACTGAAGCTTTCTTT
J: TRBJ2-5; size: -; V: TRBV5-6; D: -; CDR3: CASSLWAKETQYF; DNA: TGTGCCAGCAGCTTGTGGGCGAAAGAGACCCAGTACTTC
J: TRBJ2-7; size: few; V: TRBV19; D: -; CDR3: CASSSWRETYEQYF; DNA: TGTGCCAGTAGTTCCTGGCGGGAAACCTACGAGCAGTACTTC
J: TRBJ1-1; size: -; V: TRBV27; D: -; CDR3: CASRPTGGTEAFF; DNA: TGTGCCAGCAGGCCCACGGGCGGGACTGAAGCTTTCTTT
J: TRBJ2-4; size: -; V: TRBV19; D: TRBD1; CDR3: CASSSTGTGGTIQYF; DNA: TGTGCCAGTAGTAGCACCGGGACAGGGGGTACCATTCAGTACTTC
J: TRBJ2-1; size: many; V: TRBV9; D: -; CDR3: CASSVSSLGREQFF; DNA: TGTGCCAGCAGCGTATCTTCGCTTGGCAGGGAGCAGTTCTTC
J: TRBJ2-5; size: -; V: TRBV9; D: TRBD1; CDR3: CASSGTGGRETQYF; DNA: TGTGCCAGCAGCGGGACAGGGGGGAGGGAGACCCAGTACTTC
J: TRBJ2-5; size: -; V: TRBV2; D: -; CDR3: CASSRSRDLQETQYF; DNA: TGTGCCAGCAGCAGATCCCGGGATCTACAAGAGACCCAGTACTTC
J: TRBJ2-7; size: few; V: TRBV14; D: -; CDR3: CATGDSYEQYF; DNA: TGTGCCACCGGAGACTCCTACGAGCAGTACTTC
J: TRBJ2-1; size: -; V: TRBV19; D: TRBD2; CDR3: CASKVSGGYNEQFF; DNA: TGTGCCAGTAAGGTATCGGGAGGGTACAATGAGCAGTTCTTC
J: TRBJ2-5; size: few; V: TRBV7-2; D: -; CDR3: CASSSGIRETQYF; DNA: TGTGCCAGCAGCTCCGGGATCAGGGAGACCCAGTACTTC
J: TRBJ2-7; size: -; V: TRBV27; D: -; CDR3: CASSLSRLGATYEQYF; DNA: TGTGCCAGCAGTTTAAGCAGGCTAGGGGCCACCTACGAGCAGTACTTC
J: TRBJ2-4; size: few; V: TRBV28; D: TRBD1; CDR3: CASNPTGAAAKNIQYF; DNA: TGTGCCAGCAACCCAACAGGGGCGGCGGCCAAAAACATTCAGTACTTC
J: TRBJ2-1; size: -; V: TRBV7-9; D: -; CDR3: CASSLQRFESYNEQFF; DNA: TGTGCCAGCAGCTTACAGCGGTTTGAGAGTTACAATGAGCAGTTCTTC
J: TRBJ2-1; size: few; V: TRBV29-1; D: -; CDR3: CSAPRMVADYNEQFF; DNA: TGCAGCGCCCCCCGGATGGTAGCAGACTACAATGAGCAGTTCTTC
J: TRBJ2-3; size: few; V: TRBV2; D: TRBD1; CDR3: CASSDPRGRTDTQYF; DNA: TGTGCCAGCAGTGACCCCAGGGGGCGGACAGATACGCAGTATTTT
J: TRBJ2-1; size: -; V: TRBV10-3; D: -; CDR3: CAILESGYNEQFF; DNA: TGTGCCATCCTCGAGTCGGGCTACAATGAGCAGTTCTTC
J: TRBJ2-5; size: medium-sized; V: TRBV5-4; D: -; CDR3: CASSLSVSLETQYF; DNA: TGTGCCAGCAGCTTAAGCGTTTCCCTCGAGACCCAGTACTTC
J: TRBJ1-1; size: -; V: TRBV10-3; D: TRBD1; CDR3: CAIRPTGGGVEAFF; DNA: TGTGCCATCAGACCCACTGGAGGGGGCGTTGAAGCTTTCTTT
J: TRBJ2-4; size: -; V: TRBV4-1; D: TRBD2; CDR3: CASSQDLTSESYKNIQYF; DNA: TGCGCCAGCAGCCAAGATCTTACTAGCGAGAGCTACAAAAACATTCAGTACTTC
J: TRBJ2-5; size: many; V: TRBV28; D: -; CDR3: CASQSTGGAQETQYF; DNA: TGTGCCAGCCAAAGTACAGGGGGGGCACAAGAGACCCAGTACTTC
J: TRBJ2-7; size: few; V: TRBV9; D: TRBD1; CDR3: CASSTGQKYEQYF; DNA: TGTGCCAGCAGCACGGGACAGAAATACGAGCAGTACTTC
J: TRBJ1-2; size: -; V: TRBV6-5; D: -; CDR3: CASSYLQGHYGYTF; DNA: TGTGCCAGCAGTTACCTGCAGGGGCACTATGGCTACACCTTC